Below are 4 T cell receptor beta chains sequenced from a single sample in a study of CD4 T cells in relation to SARS-CoV-2 and coronaviruses. Profiled with immunoSEQ multiplex PCR; TCRdb holds only in-frame clones, not every one. The sample carries under 50,000 clones, 88% recorded once. What was sequenced was memory CD4+ T cells from PBMCs. These receptors were obtained from an adult with COVID-19.

CDR3 in amino acids: CATRRGTGGVHGYTF. CDR3 DNA sequence: TGTGCCACCAGAAGAGGGACAGGGGGTGTCCATGGCTACACCTTC. The chain uses TRBV24-1 and TRBJ1-2, with TRBD1 identical over 11 bases. The length of the CDR3 is 15 residues. The germline V gene has CDR1 KGHDR and CDR2 SFDVKD. After removal of 7 bases from V and 6 bases from J, the junction contained 9 bases not matched to a gene.

This clone was observed a single time. This chain connects TRBV5-8 to TRBJ1-2; 8 nucleotides agree with TRBD1. Trimming took 6 bases from V and 7 from J; bases not matched to a gene: 11. The germline V gene has CDR1 SGHTS and CDR2 YDEGEE. The CDR3 runs 14 residues. The CDR3 sequence: CASNTRGRGFGYTF. The CDR3 DNA sequence: TGTGCCAGCAACACCAGGGGGCGCGGGTTTGGCTACACCTTC. Full variable domain (remainder filled in from reference TRBV5-8 and TRBJ1-2): EAGVTQSPTHLIKTRGQQATLRCSPISGHTSVYWYQQALGLGLQFLLWYDEGEERNRGNFPPRFSGRQFPNYSSELNVNALELEDSALYLCASNTRGRGFGYTFGSGTRLTVV.

The chain links TRBV7-3 to TRBJ2-2, with D tentatively TRBD1 or TRBD2 (6 bases each). Germline assignment: CDR1 SGHTA and CDR2 FQGTGA. Trimming shortened V by 6 bases and J by 2 bases, and 10 bases separated the two germline ends. The CDR3 has 14 residues. Here the CDR3 DNA reads TGTGCCAGCAGACAGGGACTCAACACCGGGGAGCTGTTTTTT. It translates to CASRQGLNTGELFF.

The rearrangement uses TRBV7-8 and TRBJ1-6; a weak D match, TRBD1 (5 bases). Germline V gene data show CDR1 as SGHVS and CDR2 as FQNEAQ. V lost 5 bases, J lost 8 bases, and 22 bases lay in between. The CDR3 runs to 17 residues. The CDR3 region has the DNA TGTGCCAGCAGCAAACGACAGCAACCTTACGGGGATTCACCCCTCCACTTT. The encoded protein is CASSKRQQPYGDSPLHF. Supplemented by reference TRBV7-8 and TRBJ1-6, the full variable domain reads GAGVSQSPRYKVAKRGQDVALRCDPISGHVSLFWYQQALGQGPEFLTYFQNEAQLDKSGLPSDRFFAERPEGSVSTLKIQRTQQEDSAVYLCASSKRQQPYGDSPLHFGNGTRLTVT.